The entry below describes one T cell receptor (beta chain). These data are taken from a study of blood T cell repertoires in COVID-19. About the research overall: Sites across the United States, Italy and Spain contributed samples from acute and convalescent COVID-19. Nucleic acid was either cDNA or gDNA, and it came from T cells, B-cell-depleted T cells, or PBMCs.

In the original workflow: Estimation of nucleated cell counts relied on the amplification of reference gene primers. Here immunoSEQ multiplex PCR was the method, and the copy in TCRdb shows in-frame clones only, minus some. Clone size and the V and J calls come from that table; the DNA yielded D and trimming. Seen here are 150,000 or so clones, around nine tenths observed once, and the top ten hold approximately 10%. Seattle researchers signed up patients amid active infection and tracked them longitudinally. CDR3 length: 14 amino acids. Per the germline V gene, CDR1 is SGHTA and CDR2 is FQGTGA. V shed 2 bases, J shed 4 bases, and the junction held 0 bases outside the gene matches.

What was sequenced was peripheral blood. This TCR was recovered from an older woman with COVID-19, enrolled during active disease. This chain connects TRBV7-3 to TRBJ2-1; TRBD2 matches 9 bases. The CDR3, as DNA: TGTGCCAGCAGCTTACTAGCGGGGTACAATGAGCAGTTCTTC. Translated: CASSLLAGYNEQFF.